One and the same sample provided the 15 T cell receptor beta chains below, sequenced in a study of PD-1 blockade in mismatch repair-deficient tumors. The repertoire was sequenced with immunoSEQ multiplex PCR; TCRdb's copy has only in-frame clones and lacks some. The sample lists more than 95,000 clones; more than 85% were seen once. Specimen: peripheral blood, collected 44 weeks after starting pembrolizumab. These receptors were taken from an adult with mismatch repair-deficient cancer.

On this clone itself: Other nucleotide sequences from this sample produce the same CDR3. The chain combines TRBV14 with TRBJ2-7; no clear D. V was trimmed by 5 bases and J by 7 bases, leaving 9 bases between them. The CDR3 contains 11 residues. From germline, CDR1 is SGHDN and CDR2 FVKESK. The CDR3 region is CASSVGREQYF. CDR3 bases: TGTGCCAGCAGCGTGGGAAGGGAGCAGTACTTC.

With regard to this clone: Relative to the germline gene, one junction end is altered; a read error may explain this. This chain connects TRBV5-5 to TRBJ2-5, with TRBD1 matching over 10 bases. There are 16 residues in the CDR3. The germline gives CDR1 SGHKS, CDR2 YYEKEE (reference sequence). The CDR3 nucleotides read TGCGCCAGCAGCCAAGACACGACAGGGGGCTGGGAGACCCAGTACTTC. This gives the protein CASSQDTTGGWETQYF.

The chain is built from TRBV5-6 and TRBJ2-3; 7 bases agree with TRBD1. This CDR3 region has 15 residues. Germline assignment: CDR1 SGHDT and CDR2 YYEEEE. Trimming took 1 base from V and 3 from J; bases not matched to a gene: 5. The CDR3 here is CASSLWQGETDTQYF. The CDR3 nucleotides are TGTGCCAGCAGCTTGTGGCAGGGGGAAACAGATACGCAGTATTTT.

This clone has just a few counts. The rearrangement uses TRBV5-1 and TRBJ1-5, with D possibly being TRBD1 (6 bases). Germline lookup yields CDR1 SGHRS and CDR2 YFSETQ. V was trimmed by 2 bases and J by 1 base, leaving 10 bases between them. CDR3 length: 15 residues. CDR3: CASSLQGGSNQPQHF. CDR3 coding DNA: TGCGCCAGCAGCTTACAGGGAGGAAGCAATCAGCCCCAGCATTTT.

The chain recombines TRBV7-9 with TRBJ1-2; D may be TRBD1 (5 bases). The CDR3 runs 14 residues. V was shortened by 6 bases and J by 0 bases, with 11 bases between the two germline ends. Per germline, CDR1 SEHNR and CDR2 FQNEAQ (reference sequence). The CDR3 nucleotides read TGTGCCAGCAGGTCTGCGGGGGCTAACTATGGCTACACCTTC. Amino acids: CASRSAGANYGYTF.

The chain uses TRBV13 and TRBJ2-7; 7 bases are a match to TRBD1. The CDR3 loop spans 15 amino acids. The trim removed 4 bases at V and 3 bases at J, leaving 9 bases unmatched. CDR1 PRHDT and CDR2 FYEKMQ come from the germline V gene (reference sequence). The CDR3 sequence: CASSSRDSALYEQYF. The CDR3 nucleotides read TGTGCCAGCAGCTCCCGGGACAGCGCTCTCTACGAGCAGTACTTC.

The genes are TRBV4-2 and TRBJ1-5, with 8 bases matching TRBD1. V was clipped by 2 bases and J by 7 bases; unmatched bases: 4. From germline, CDR1 is LGHNA and CDR2 YNFKEQ. The CDR3 has 14 residues. The CDR3 nucleotides are TGTGCCAGCAGCCAATCGGACAGGGCACAGCCCCAGCATTTT. Its protein is CASSQSDRAQPQHF.

The chain joins TRBV14 to TRBJ1-2; D unresolved. CDR3 length equals 14 residues. V was trimmed by 1 base and J by 3 bases, leaving 9 bases between them. Germline lookup yields CDR1 SGHDN and CDR2 FVKESK. The CDR3 DNA sequence: TGTGCCAGCAGCCAAGGGGCAGCGGACTATGGCTACACCTTC. It translates to CASSQGAADYGYTF.

DNA of the CDR3: TGTGCCAGCAGTTACATCGGGGGGGGAATGGGCTACACCTTC. It codes for CASSYIGGGMGYTF. This rearrangement joins TRBV6-6 to TRBJ1-2; D is perhaps TRBD1 (5 bases). Trimming took off 2 bases at V and 8 bases at J, with 15 bases between the two ends. From germline, CDR1 is MNHNY and CDR2 SVGAGI (reference sequence). CDR3 length equals 14 residues.

The J gene is TRBJ2-7, the V gene TRBV4-1; TRBD2 agrees at 10 bases. V lost 2 bases to trimming and J lost 3 bases; unmatched junction nucleotides: 4. The CDR3 consists of 15 residues. Germline values: CDR1 MGHRA, CDR2 YSYEKL. For the CDR3, the DNA is TGCGCCAGCAGCCAATTAGTAGCGGGAGGCTACGAGCAGTACTTC. This sequence encodes CASSQLVAGGYEQYF.

The chain links TRBV11-3 to TRBJ2-1; D is possibly TRBD2 (6 bases). CDR3 length: 19 residues. V was clipped by 1 base and J by 2 bases, with 21 bases between them. Germline V gene data show CDR1 as SGHNT and CDR2 as YENEEA. CDR3 sequence: CASSLAVVGGRIPYNEQFF. CDR3 bases: TGTGCCAGCAGCTTAGCCGTCGTTGGTGGGAGGATCCCCTACAATGAGCAGTTCTTC.

This chain connects TRBV9 to TRBJ2-3; TRBD1 might be the D (5 bases). Germline V lookup: CDR1 SGDLS, CDR2 YYNGEE. The CDR3 runs to 14 residues. Deletions cut 6 bases from V and 3 bases from J, with 14 bases between. CDR3: CASTRGTRTDTQYF. Written as DNA, the CDR3 is TGTGCCAGCACTAGGGGCACCCGGACAGATACGCAGTATTTT. Drawing the rest from reference TRBV9 and TRBJ2-3, the complete variable domain is DSGVTQTPKHLITATGQRVTLRCSPRSGDLSVYWYQQSLDQGLQFLIQYYNGEERAKGNILERFSAQQFPDLHSELNLSSLELGDSALYFCASTRGTRTDTQYFGPGTRLTVL.

The rearrangement uses TRBV28 and TRBJ2-5; D might be TRBD1 or TRBD2, each matching 6 bases. The CDR3 loop spans 15 amino acids. The germline CDR1 and CDR2 sequences are MDHEN and SYDVKM. The ends were cut back, 6 bases at V and 5 bases at J, with 19 bases in the middle. The CDR3 DNA reads TGTGCCAGCAGCAATCATCCGGGGGCCGAGGAGACCCAGTACTTC. Its protein product is CASSNHPGAEETQYF.

The rearrangement uses TRBV4-3 and TRBJ1-4; the D is unclear. Between the trimmed V and J ends, which lost 1 base and 13 bases, there was a span of 13 bases. The CDR3 totals 13 residues. Germline V CDR1 and CDR2: LGHNA, YSLEER. CDR3 bases: TGCGCCAGCAGCCAAGTAACGATTAGAGGACTGTTTTTT. Its protein is CASSQVTIRGLFF.

V usage is TRBV29-1 and J usage is TRBJ2-1; 7 bases map to TRBD2. The CDR3 is 18 residues long. Looked up from germline, CDR1 is SQVTM and CDR2 is ANQGSEA. V dropped 4 bases and J dropped 2; count of bases not matched to a gene: 17. The CDR3 spells CSVAGFIVSSGPYNEQFF. CDR3 nucleotides: TGCAGCGTTGCCGGGTTTATCGTGTCTAGCGGCCCCTACAATGAGCAGTTCTTC.